This TCR beta chain originates from a study of blood T cells in healthy people across ages. Study-level information: Using template switching, researchers captured about one barcoded beta molecule for each two T cells. Study-wide results and limits: Researchers report that TCR beta diversity correlated strongly with naive T cell percentage. Estimated diversity, derived from one million T cells, was regarded as an underestimate.

The CDR3 has 14 amino acids. In germline, CDR1 is SGHRS, CDR2 YFSETQ. The junction had 7 bases not matched to a gene; V was cut back by 4 bases and J by 7 bases. A remark on this clonotype: The antigen remains undetermined.

Using a J-beta primer mix together with a sample-barcoded 5' primer, a second PCR was run for about 6 to 12 cycles. A template-switch adaptor with 12 random nucleotides tagged each cDNA molecule. One entry per CDR3 protein results from TCRdb running MiXCR on the 5' RACE reads. Of around 790,000 distinct CDR3 sequences listed, roughly 44% are singletons. The rearrangement joins TRBV5-1 to TRBJ2-3; TRBD1 matches 9 bases. Sequenced input: blood. The TCR sequence derives from a man aged 55 to 69 in good health. The CDR3 sequence is CASSPGQGSNTQYF. The CDR3, as DNA: TGCGCCAGCAGCCCAGGACAGGGGTCAAATACGCAGTATTTT. Full variable domain (outside the CDR3, taken from reference TRBV5-1 and TRBJ2-3): KAGVTQTPRYLIKTRGQQVTLSCSPISGHRSVSWYQQTPGQGLQFLFEYFSETQRNKGNFPGRFSGRQFSNSRSEMNVSTLELGDSALYLCASSPGQGSNTQYFGPGTRLTVL.